Included here is one T cell receptor (beta chain) sequence, with context. Its antigen remains unidentified. The source of the sample is a study of cytomegalovirus exposure and HLA in healthy donors. Findings of the study overall: In vitro work confirmed that a few CMV-associated chains recognize CMV antigens.

Germline V gene sequence: CDR1 SGDLS, CDR2 YYNGEE. The CDR3 is 14 amino acids. V was clipped by 0 bases and J by 7 bases, with 13 bases between them. Profiled with immunoSEQ multiplex PCR; TCRdb holds only in-frame clones, not every one. Here the sample spans roughly 330,000 clones, about nine tenths being singletons. The source of this sequence is a woman younger than 45 in good health and CMV-seropositive. Sequencing used PBMCs. The V call is TRBV9, the J call TRBJ1-1; no firm D call. Written as DNA, the CDR3 is TGTGCCAGCAGCGTAGCGTGGAGGGAGAGTGAAGCTTTCTTT. Its translation: CASSVAWRESEAFF.